The rows below give T cell receptor beta chains drawn from one sample of a study of blood T cells in healthy people across ages. Via MiXCR, TCRdb re-called the 5' RACE reads, giving one row per CDR3 protein. The table records approximately 1.5 million distinct CDR3 sequences, about 45% of them present only once. The source material was blood. These receptors were obtained from a woman aged 18-35 years in good health. The CDR3 runs from the conserved cysteine through the conserved F or W. The D gene is left open where the match is weak. A row's size may be missing; if present it is once, few, many or a size class.

v_call	j_call	d_call	clone_size	cdr3_aa	cdr3_nt
TRBV20-1	TRBJ1-5	NA	NA	CSALPGAHDQPQHF	TGCAGTGCTCTCCCCGGAGCCCACGATCAGCCCCAGCATTTT
TRBV12-3/TRBV12-4	TRBJ1-5	NA	few	CASNRGEQPQHF	TGTGCCAGCAATAGGGGGGAACAGCCCCAGCATTTT
TRBV28	TRBJ2-1	TRBD1	NA	CASSYGQVYEQFF	TGTGCCAGCAGCTACGGACAGGTCTACGAGCAGTTCTTC
TRBV5-1	TRBJ2-5	TRBD2	NA	CASSLGYRGLAGANEQYF	TGCGCCAGCAGCCTCGGGTATCGAGGGCTAGCGGGAGCTAATGAGCAGTACTTC
TRBV20-1	TRBJ1-2	NA	NA	CSARVPDGNYGYIF	TGCAGTGCTAGAGTCCCGGACGGAAACTATGGCTACATCTTC
TRBV2	TRBJ2-3	NA	once	CASVDQPGPPGDTQYF	TGTGCCAGCGTGGACCAACCCGGCCCGCCGGGAGATACGCAGTATTTT
TRBV20-1	TRBJ1-2	NA	NA	CSGGQGYGYTF	TGCAGTGGGGGGCAGGGGTATGGCTACACCTTC
TRBV20-1	TRBJ1-6	NA	few	CSARVGGENNSPLHF	TGCAGTGCTAGAGTTGGGGGAGAGAATAATTCACCCCTCCACTTT
TRBV12-3/TRBV12-4	TRBJ1-1	TRBD1	NA	CAKKAPDRGPNTEAFF	TGTGCCAAAAAGGCTCCGGACAGGGGACCGAACACTGAAGCTTTCTTT
TRBV7-2	TRBJ2-5	NA	NA	CASSSWTETQYF	TGTGCCAGCAGCTCCTGGACAGAGACCCAGTACTTC
TRBV15	TRBJ1-1	TRBD1	NA	CATSDRQGVITEAFF	TGTGCCACCAGCGACCGACAGGGAGTAATCACTGAAGCTTTCTTT
TRBV30	TRBJ1-5	TRBD1	NA	CAWSVEGAKQPQHF	TGTGCCTGGAGTGTCGAGGGGGCAAAGCAGCCCCAGCATTTT
TRBV29-1	TRBJ2-7	TRBD2	NA	CSVKGLVFHEQYF	TGCAGCGTTAAGGGACTAGTCTTCCACGAGCAGTACTTC
TRBV11-2	TRBJ2-5	TRBD2	few	CASSGGGASGQETQYF	TGTGCCAGCAGCGGGGGAGGGGCTAGCGGCCAAGAGACCCAGTACTTC
TRBV4-1	TRBJ2-4	TRBD1	NA	CASSQAIARDRGYIQYF	TGCGCCAGCAGCCAAGCTATCGCCCGGGACAGGGGGTACATTCAGTACTTC
TRBV2	TRBJ2-2	NA	NA	CASSMSASELFF	TGTGCCAGCAGCATGTCAGCGTCGGAGCTGTTTTTT
TRBV12-3/TRBV12-4	TRBJ1-1	NA	few	CASSSTGLFMNTEAFF	TGTGCCAGCAGCTCGACAGGACTCTTCATGAACACTGAAGCTTTCTTT
TRBV29-1	TRBJ2-7	NA	NA	CSVDPPGLGNYEQYF	TGCAGCGTTGACCCCCCCGGGCTGGGGAACTACGAGCAGTACTTC